This TCR beta chain was recovered during a study of identical twins (dated by TCRdb to about 2016). For the study in its entirety: To test whether fetal clonotypes persist, the study used deep sequencing on TCR alpha and beta repertoires from monozygotic twins, unrelated adults of various ages, and cord blood. To rule out contamination, replicate twin experiments were performed at different times with different library preparation protocols.

Only healthy Caucasian donors were included. Miltenyi CD45RO+ enrichment and human naive T-cell isolation kits were used to isolate memory (CD45RO+) and naive T cells from PBMC. The library was made by 5' RACE. The reads were generated on an Illumina HiSeq 2000. A universal primer binding site was added through template switching, and the final cDNA carried a unique molecular identifier so that TCR cDNA molecules could be counted accurately. Specific primers in the conserved constant-segment region were used to synthesize first-strand cDNA for TCR alpha and beta chains. To control for contamination, every cDNA library carried two barcodes: a SMART-Mk sample barcode plus Illumina barcodes. Two successive PCR steps introduced TruSeq adapter sequences along with Illumina sample barcodes. The TCR alpha and beta cDNA libraries were sequenced on the Illumina HiSeq platform using custom primers. Concerning the study's data processing: Unique molecular identifiers were extracted from raw reads with MiGEC, and CDR3 positions were determined with MiXCR. Recombination models were inferred per individual with the repgenHMM and IGoR tools using an EM algorithm. The tcR package in R was used for shared clonotype analysis, with sharing normalized by the product of cloneset sizes. To study raw recombination free of thymic and clonal selection effects, out-of-frame nonproductive sequences were analyzed. TCRdb took the public reads, trimmed them with fastp at Q25, ran MiXCR for clone calling and kept in-frame beta chains. Rows matching on CDR3 protein sequence are summarized as one entry with the most common DNA and genes. The V and J calls were not made by the authors but by TCRdb's processing. Here the sample has some 240,000 distinct CDR3 sequences; 8% to 11% occur a single time. The ten largest clones take up about 9.1% of the sample.

V was cut back by 4 bases and J by 2 bases, leaving a gap of 12 bases between them. From cysteine to phenylalanine, the CDR3 is 14 amino acids long. Only the CDR3 DNA is retained, 42 bases long and in frame from the first base. CDR1 SGHRS and CDR2 YFSETQ were looked up in the germline V gene. Study-wide conclusions, independent of this receptor: The excess sharing between twins in beta out-of-frame sequences was weaker because fewer shared sequences reduced the signal-to-noise ratio. Out-of-frame TCR alpha sharing in monozygotic twins was systematically underestimated by recombination models, whereas sharing between unrelated individuals was in agreement with the recombination models. Abundant cord blood beta clonotypes had fewer insertions, young adult naive repertoires showed a similar but weaker trend, and memory repertoires showed no such trend. Because the same donors could not be followed over many years, the conclusions relied on cross-sectional statistical analysis. Out-of-frame TCR alpha sequences shared between twins showed an excess of low generation-probability sequences compared with coincidental sharing between unrelated individuals. Invariant T cells such as MAIT and iNKT could partly confound zero-insertion analyses, although diverse VJ usage argued against such confounding for most clonotypes.

This clonotype was counted between two and nine times. Which antigen it targets is not known. It has no much larger one-base neighbor in the sample; base qualities were not kept. Recombination joined TRBV5-1 with TRBJ1-1, and the D gene may be TRBD1, 5 bases matching. Sequencing input: memory T cells sorted from blood. The cell subset or site label on this specimen signifies: CD45RO+ enriched T cells. The TCR was taken from a man between 45 and 60 years old in good health. The bases read TGCGCCAGCAGCAGGAAGGACACCAACACTGAAGCTTTCTTT. Its coded protein is CASSRKDTNTEAFF.